The 3 T cell receptor beta chains below all came from one sample that was sequenced in a study of shared clonotypes between healthy human individuals. Profiled with immunoSEQ multiplex PCR; TCRdb holds only in-frame clones, not every one. The sample contains some 2,100,000 clones, under 95% of which appear only once. CD45RO negativity and positive selection for CCR7 defined naive CD8 cells, a population that excluded terminally differentiated effector memory CD45RA+ cells. The specimen was naive CD8+ T cells from PBMCs. The receptors were gathered from a man younger than 30 in good health. Some clones in this sample may be carry-over from other donors' samples.

The V call is TRBV5-1, the J call TRBJ2-7; 8 nucleotides line up with TRBD1. CDR1 is SGHRS, CDR2 YFSETQ, per germline. After removal of 3 bases from V and 3 bases from J, the junction contained 8 bases not matched to a gene. The CDR3 runs to 15 residues. CDR3 protein: CASSSSGTGYYEQYF. The CDR3 bases are TGCGCCAGCAGCTCATCCGGGACAGGCTACTACGAGCAGTACTTC.

As for this clone: The sample holds other DNA sequences that translate to the same CDR3. This chain connects TRBV27 to TRBJ2-7; 9 bases are shared with TRBD2. Unmatched junction bases numbered 4, after V lost 5 bases and J lost 2 bases. Germline values: CDR1 MNHEY, CDR2 SMNVEV (reference sequence). The CDR3 is 14 residues long. The CDR3 protein is CASSTSGRTYEQYF. CDR3 in DNA: TGTGCCAGCAGTACTAGCGGGCGGACCTACGAGCAGTACTTC.

The rearrangement links TRBV6-1 to TRBJ2-7; D is ambiguous. Germline CDR1 reads MNHNS; CDR2 reads SASEGT. The CDR3 covers 13 residues. With 3 bases removed from V and 2 bases from J, the gap between germline ends came to 8 bases. The CDR3 nucleotides read TGTGCCAGCAGTGAGCCGTTTACCTACGAGCAGTACTTC. Translating it yields CASSEPFTYEQYF.